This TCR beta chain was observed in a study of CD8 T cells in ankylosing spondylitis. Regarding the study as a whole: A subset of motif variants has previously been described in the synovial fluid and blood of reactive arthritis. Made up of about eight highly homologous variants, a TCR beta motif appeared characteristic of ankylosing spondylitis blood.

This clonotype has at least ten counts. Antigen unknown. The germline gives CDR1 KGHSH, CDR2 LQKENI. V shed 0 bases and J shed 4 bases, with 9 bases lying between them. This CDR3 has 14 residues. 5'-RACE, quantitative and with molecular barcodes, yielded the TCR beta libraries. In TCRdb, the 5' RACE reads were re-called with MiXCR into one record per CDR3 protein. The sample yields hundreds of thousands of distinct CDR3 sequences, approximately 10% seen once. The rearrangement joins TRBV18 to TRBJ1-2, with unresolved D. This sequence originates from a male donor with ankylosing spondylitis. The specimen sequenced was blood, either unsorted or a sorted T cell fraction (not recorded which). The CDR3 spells CASSPPGRAYGYTF. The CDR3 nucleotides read TGTGCCAGCTCACCACCGGGGAGAGCCTATGGCTACACCTTC.